This T cell receptor beta chain was observed in a study of control samples from healthy donors and cancer patients. The data were produced by immunoSEQ multiplex PCR, yet TCRdb's version contains in-frame clones alone and is incomplete. The sample holds roughly 120,000 clones, about 92% seen once. The germline V gene has CDR1 LGHDT and CDR2 YNNKEL (reference sequence). CDR3 length: 12 amino acids. V gave up 7 bases and J gave up 1 base, with 6 bases separating them. The sequenced sample was PBMCs. The rearrangement links TRBV3-1 (or the pseudogene TRBV3-2) to TRBJ2-3, with unresolved D. The source of this sequence is a man aged 50-59 years with head and neck cancer. The CDR3 reads CASIWGTDTQYF. The DNA for the CDR3 is TGTGCCAGCATATGGGGCACAGATACGCAGTATTTT.